The subject of this entry is one TCR beta chain. This record belongs to a study of blood T cell repertoires in COVID-19. The overall study: Samples of COVID-19 (acute and convalescent) were obtained from the United States, Italy and Spain. The cDNA or gDNA used as material had been derived from T cells, B-cell-depleted T cells, or PBMCs.

Original processing notes: Amplifying reference gene primers gave estimates of nucleated cell counts. TCRdb's copy holds only in-frame clones and misses some; the assay was immunoSEQ multiplex PCR. V and J calls and clone size come straight from that table; D and trimming were deduced from the DNA. The data show over 90,000 clones, with about 87% seen just once and 10% to 15% held by the top ten. The clonotype was recovered from a human donor in a cohort sampled during active or convalescent COVID-19. Sequencing used peripheral blood.

The CDR3 reads CASSPDRQGAGEQYF. The CDR3 DNA reads TGCGCCAGCAGCCCGGATAGACAGGGGGCGGGCGAGCAGTACTTC. The rearrangement links TRBV5-1 to TRBJ2-7, with TRBD1 matching 10 bases. This CDR3 is built from 15 residues. Losses at the gene ends were 4 bases for V and 6 bases for J; bases not matched to a gene: 10. Germline CDR1 is SGHRS and CDR2 is YFSETQ.